A selection of T cell receptor beta chains follows, all from one sample in a study of cytomegalovirus exposure and HLA in healthy donors. Measured with immunoSEQ multiplex PCR; TCRdb has only the in-frame clones, and not every one. The top ten clones hold approximately 11% of a sample with about 120,000 clones, roughly 82% of them seen once. Sequencing was done on a sample of PBMCs. These receptor sequences come from a man aged 35 to 55 in good health and CMV-seropositive. The CDR3 runs from the conserved cysteine through the conserved F or W. The order of the fields is V gene, D gene, J gene, clone size, CDR3 DNA, CDR3 protein. D genes are given only for firm matches. A clone size is listed for some rows: how often the clone was seen (once, few, many), or a class if it is expanded.

TRBV29-1	.	TRBJ2-5	.	TGCAGCGTGCAGGGCCCCGGCAGCCAAATGGAAGAGACCCAGTACTTC	CSVQGPGSQMEETQYF
TRBV7-9	TRBD1	TRBJ1-1	.	TGTGCCAGCAGCCCCGGACAGGGGACTGAAGCTTTCTTT	CASSPGQGTEAFF
TRBV11-3	TRBD1	TRBJ1-1	.	TGTGCCAGCAGCCAGACAGGGGGGCTGAACACTGAAGCTTTCTTT	CASSQTGGLNTEAFF
TRBV28	TRBD1	TRBJ1-2	.	TGTGCCGAAGGGACAGAATACTATGGCTACACCTTC	CAEGTEYYGYTF
TRBV19	.	TRBJ1-5	.	TGTGCCAGTAGTATAATCCGGGGGGCGGGTCAGCCCCAGCATTTT	CASSIIRGAGQPQHF
TRBV19	.	TRBJ2-7	.	TGTGCCAGTAGTATTCAGGGCATGCCCTACGAGCAGTACTTC	CASSIQGMPYEQYF
TRBV7-2	TRBD1	TRBJ1-2	.	TGTGCCAGCAGCCGAATCACAGGGGGCGCCCGGTATGGCTACACCTTC	CASSRITGGARYGYTF
TRBV11-2	TRBD1	TRBJ2-5	.	TGTGCCAGCAGCTTAGTAAGCTGGTCAGGGGGTGGGGAGACCCAGTACTTC	CASSLVSWSGGGETQYF
TRBV5-1	TRBD1	TRBJ2-1	.	TGCGCCAGCAGCTCCAGCGGCGGGACAGGGGGTTACAATGAGCAGTTCTTC	CASSSSGGTGGYNEQFF
TRBV19	TRBD1	TRBJ2-7	.	TGTGCCAGTACCCGGACAGGTACCTCCTACGAGCAGTACTTC	CASTRTGTSYEQYF
TRBV11-2	.	TRBJ2-7	.	TGTGCCAGCAGCTCCGACAAATACGAGCAGTACTTC	CASSSDKYEQYF
TRBV4-1	.	TRBJ2-3	.	TGCGCCAGCAGCCAAGATGTGGGGCGTACGCAGTATTTT	CASSQDVGRTQYF
TRBV7-2	.	TRBJ2-6	.	TGTGCCAGCAGCGGCCAGGGAGGCTCTGGGGCCAACGTCCTGACTTTC	CASSGQGGSGANVLTF
TRBV7-2	.	TRBJ2-4	few	TGTGCCAGCAGCAAGAGCAAAAACAGTCAGTACTTC	CASSKSKNSQYF
TRBV5-1	TRBD2	TRBJ2-3	.	TGCGCCAGCACCCTACTAGCGGGGGGGCGAGATACGCAGTATTTT	CASTLLAGGRDTQYF
TRBV4-1	.	TRBJ2-2	.	TGCGCCAGCAGATGGACAGACTCGAACACCGGGGAGCTGTTTTTT	CASRWTDSNTGELFF
TRBV6-4	.	TRBJ2-3	few	TGTGCCAGCAGTGACTCGTCGGGGGGCACAGATACGCAGTATTTT	CASSDSSGGTDTQYF
TRBV11-3	.	TRBJ2-1	.	TGTGCCAGCAGCCCCGACAAACGGGGGATTAGTGACAATGAGCAGTTCTTC	CASSPDKRGISDNEQFF
TRBV5-1	TRBD2	TRBJ2-1	.	TGCGCCAGCAGCCCAAGGACTAGCCCAGGGAATGAGCAGTTCTTC	CASSPRTSPGNEQFF
TRBV7-2	.	TRBJ1-6	.	TGTGCCAGCAGCTTATGGGCCTCGAGCTCCTATAATTCACCCCTCCACTTT	CASSLWASSSYNSPLHF
TRBV5-4	TRBD1	TRBJ1-4	.	TGTGCCAGCAGCTTGGTGGACAGGGGAACCGAAAAACTGTTTTTT	CASSLVDRGTEKLFF
TRBV9	.	TRBJ2-1	.	TGTGCCAGCAGCGAACCGACGGGGTCGGATGAGCAGTTCTTC	CASSEPTGSDEQFF
TRBV2	.	TRBJ1-2	.	TGTGCCAGCAGTGGTGGGGCAGTGCCTAACTATGGCTACACCTTC	CASSGGAVPNYGYTF
TRBV2	TRBD1	TRBJ1-5	.	TGTGCCAGCAGCCAGACAGGGACTAGCAATCAGCCCCAGCATTTT	CASSQTGTSNQPQHF
TRBV6-4	.	TRBJ2-7	.	TGTGCCAGAGATACAGGACGCTGCTCCTACGAGCAGTACTTC	CARDTGRCSYEQYF
TRBV5-1	TRBD1	TRBJ1-2	once	TGCGCCAGCAGCTCGGGACAGGGCCTCGGCTACACCTTC	CASSSGQGLGYTF
TRBV7-2	TRBD1	TRBJ1-4	.	TGTGCCAGCAGCAATGGCAGGGGGCAGAAACTGTTTTTT	CASSNGRGQKLFF
TRBV11-3	TRBD1	TRBJ2-2	.	TGTGCCAGCAGCACCGGACAGGGGGCTCGACCCGGGGAGCTGTTTTTT	CASSTGQGARPGELFF
TRBV28	TRBD1	TRBJ2-1	.	TGTGCCAGCAGCATGGGGGACAGGCAATACAATGAGCAGTTCTTC	CASSMGDRQYNEQFF
TRBV5-1	.	TRBJ1-5	.	TGCGCCAGCAGCTTCGGGGACGGGGGAAATCAGCCCCAGCATTTT	CASSFGDGGNQPQHF
TRBV9	.	TRBJ2-5	.	TGTGCCAGCAGCGTAGAGTGGTTGTCAGCGCAAGAGACCCAGTACTTC	CASSVEWLSAQETQYF
TRBV2	.	TRBJ2-2	.	TGTGCCAGCAGCTCCAGGGGGGTGGGGAACACCGGGGAGCTGTTTTTT	CASSSRGVGNTGELFF
TRBV5-5	.	TRBJ1-3	.	TGTGCCAGCTTGCAGCAGGGTTCAGGAAACACCATATATTTT	CASLQQGSGNTIYF
TRBV5-6	.	TRBJ1-5	.	TGTGCCAGCAGCTTTCAGGGGCGGAATCAGCCCCAGCATTTT	CASSFQGRNQPQHF
TRBV28	.	TRBJ2-3	.	TGTGCCAGCAGTTTATTGGGCTATACAGATACGCAGTATTTT	CASSLLGYTDTQYF
TRBV6-5	.	TRBJ2-1	few	TGTGCCAGCAGACTACGGGACAATGAGCAGTTCTTC	CASRLRDNEQFF
TRBV18	.	TRBJ2-7	.	TGTGCCAGCTCACCTGGGACACGTAGGGAGCAGTACTTC	CASSPGTRREQYF
TRBV6-1	.	TRBJ1-4	.	TGTGCCAGCAGTGGTCCCGGGTCTGCAACTAATGAAAAACTGTTTTTT	CASSGPGSATNEKLFF
TRBV4-3	.	TRBJ2-7	.	TGCGCCAGCAGCCAAGAGCGTTACAGCTCCTACGAGCAGTACTTC	CASSQERYSSYEQYF